This paragraph covers one TCR beta chain sequence. Its antigen is still unknown. The junction and the germline gene differ at one end; a read error may be behind it. No cell sorting was done before RNA was extracted from the tissue. The library came from three nested PCR rounds adapted from ARM-PCR protocols. Using its own MiXCR run on the multiplex PCR reads, TCRdb lists one record per CDR3 protein. Of about 120,000 distinct CDR3 sequences in the sample, approximately 71% were seen once. CDR3 length equals 13 residues. Germline-derived CDR1 and CDR2 are MDHEN and SYDVKM. This sample was included in a study of tumor and adjacent non-tumor tissue in lung cancer. Whole-study findings and limits: TCR diversity was significantly greater in tumor than normal lung tissue.

The clonotype originates from a man aged 25 to 40 with non-small cell lung cancer. The chain carries TRBV28 and TRBJ1-2; TRBD1 agrees at 7 bases. The sequencing sample was made of lung tumor tissue. The CDR3 reads CASSPGTAYGYAF. CDR3 DNA sequence: TGTGCTAGCAGCCCCGGGACAGCCTATGGCTACGCCTTC.